These 9 T cell receptor beta chains originate from one sample sequenced in a study of identical twins. TCRdb analysed the 5' RACE reads with MiXCR anew, one entry per CDR3 protein. The sample lists about 520,000 distinct CDR3 sequences; 22% were seen once. These same data were also listed under a study on T cells expressing NK-cell markers.

Sequencing was done on a sample of CD4+ T cells sorted from blood. Every receptor here comes from a woman aged 18-35 years in good health.

This clonotype was picked up a small number of times. This sequence joins TRBV20-1 and TRBJ2-1, with 11 positions matching TRBD2. J was trimmed by 8 bases and V by 2 bases; bases with no gene match: 5. The CDR3 contains 14 residues. Germline V lookup: CDR1 DFQATT, CDR2 SNEGSKA (reference sequence). CDR3 DNA: TGCAGTGCTAGACTAGCGGGAGGTCGGTATGAGCAGTTCTTC. Its protein is CSARLAGGRYEQFF.

The V and J genes are TRBV21-1 and TRBJ2-7; TRBD1 is taken as the D call from the table, unchecked against the DNA. TRBV21-1 is termed a pseudogene. The CDR3 length is 18 residues. Here the CDR3 DNA reads TGTGCCAGCAGCAAAATTGGGGACGAAACTCAACCCACCTACGAGCAGTACTTC. This sequence encodes CASSKIGDETQPTYEQYF.

This sequence joins TRBV11-1 and TRBJ2-1; D is perhaps TRBD1 (5 bases). Trimming removed 2 bases at V and 9 bases at J, with 32 bases between. This CDR3 comprises 20 residues. The germline V gene encodes CDR1 SGHAT and CDR2 FQDESV (reference sequence). The CDR3 loop is CASSLFPSPGLTLNPTEQFF. In nucleotides, the CDR3 is TGTGCCAGCAGCTTATTCCCCTCACCAGGGTTAACCCTAAATCCAACTGAGCAGTTCTTC. The variable domain in full, completed from reference TRBV11-1 and TRBJ2-1, reads EAEVAQSPRYKITEKSQAVAFWCDPISGHATLYWYRQILGQGPELLVQFQDESVVDDSQLPKDRFSAERLKGVDSTLKIQPAELGDSAMYLCASSLFPSPGLTLNPTEQFFGPGTRLTVL.

This clonotype was picked up a small number of times. The CDR3 here is CASSLTPVGRTEAFF. The DNA of the CDR3 is TGTGCCAGCAGCTTGACCCCGGTGGGACGGACTGAAGCTTTCTTT. The rearrangement uses TRBV5-6 and TRBJ1-1, with a tentative D call TRBD1 (5 bases). This CDR3 spans 15 amino acids. The germline CDR1 and CDR2 sequences are SGHDT and YYEEEE. Trimming cost V 1 base and J 5 bases, with 15 bases left between them.

The chain combines TRBV5-1 with TRBJ2-3, with D possibly called TRBD1 or TRBD2 (5 bases each). Germline V gene data show CDR1 as SGHRS and CDR2 as YFSETQ. This CDR3 has 15 residues. V gave up 2 bases and J gave up 2 bases, with 12 bases separating them. CDR3 protein: CASSLVGTPTDTQYF. DNA of the CDR3: TGCGCCAGCAGCTTAGTGGGGACCCCCACAGATACGCAGTATTTT.

About this clonotype: A read error may produce the germline difference seen at one junction end. The chain joins TRBV12-3 or TRBV12-4 to TRBJ2-7; D remains ambiguous. CDR3 length: 11 amino acids. In nucleotides, the CDR3 is TGTGCCAGCAGTCTACGGACCCTTCTGAACTTC. It yields the protein CASSLRTLLNF.

This clonotype was counted many times. The chain couples TRBV12-3 or TRBV12-4 to TRBJ2-5; either TRBD1 or TRBD2 may supply D (5 bases each). V dropped 7 bases and J dropped 7 bases, with 16 bases sitting between them. This CDR3 has 13 residues. DNA of the CDR3: TGTGCCAGCAATCCTGGGACGTTGGGGACCCAGTACTTC. Translating gives CASNPGTLGTQYF.

This clonotype has a handful of counts. Compared with germline, one end of the junction differs, possibly owing to a read error. The chain uses TRBV27 and TRBJ1-2; no reliable D call. The CDR3 runs to 13 residues. Per germline, CDR1 MNHEY and CDR2 SMNVEV (reference sequence). CDR3 coding DNA: TGTGCCGGCAGTTTATTCCTGGGCTATGGCTACACCTTC. The encoded protein is CAGSLFLGYGYTF.

The CDR3 sequence: CASSSLTGNTGELFF. The CDR3 DNA reads as TGCGCCAGCAGCTCGTTGACGGGGAACACCGGGGAGCTGTTTTTT. V and J are TRBV4-3 and TRBJ2-2; no reliable D call. Trimming removed 5 bases from V and 1 base from J, with 11 bases in between. CDR1 LGHNA and CDR2 YSLEER come from the germline V gene. The CDR3 spans 15 residues.